Sequencing of this T cell receptor beta chain was carried out in a study of T-cell memory formation after mild COVID-19. Study at large: There were largely donor-specific TCR clusters.

After 5'RACE with constant-segment primers, TCR alpha and TCR beta cDNA libraries carrying sample barcodes and UMIs were obtained. TCRdb redid the calling of the 5' RACE reads with MiXCR, one entry per CDR3 protein. This table holds 300,000 to 400,000 distinct CDR3 sequences, approximately 15% found once. The TCR comes from a man younger than 35 who had mild COVID-19 (a few samples of this study predate the infection). Cell type and time point are not known. Material for sequencing was PBMCs or a T cell subset sorted from them (not recorded which).

CDR3 DNA: TGCAGCGTCGTCGTCTATAGCCCCTATGGCTACACCTTC. Translated, it gives CSVVVYSPYGYTF. The chain carries TRBV29-1 and TRBJ1-2; D unresolved. The germline V gene has CDR1 SQVTM and CDR2 ANQGSEA. The CDR3 is 13 residues long. The germline V and J ends were trimmed by 6 bases and 4 bases, with 15 bases remaining between them.